This T cell receptor (beta chain) was sequenced for a study of T cell changes during pregnancy in multiple sclerosis. Repertoires were generated with immunoSEQ multiplex PCR, while TCRdb's copy carries only in-frame clones and drops some. The sample lists tens of thousands of clones; around 93% were seen once. CDR1 and CDR2 (germline): MNHNS, SASEGT. V gave up 1 base and J gave up 6 bases, with 7 bases separating them. This CDR3 is 12 amino acids long. Sequences were derived from peripheral blood, sampled after pregnancy. This receptor was taken from a female donor with multiple sclerosis, enrolled in a pregnancy study. The chain combines TRBV6-1 with TRBJ2-7; TRBD2 is a possible D gene (5 bases). The CDR3: CASSEVGSEQYF. The CDR3 DNA is TGTGCCAGCAGTGAAGTGGGGAGCGAGCAGTACTTC.